This entry concerns a single TCR beta chain. What it binds is not known. The data derive from a study of cytomegalovirus exposure and HLA in healthy donors. Broader study findings: Using the classifier, cytomegalovirus status was reportedly diagnosed with high specificity and sensitivity.

The CDR3 consists of 14 residues. Trimming shortened V by 8 bases and J by 5 bases, and 15 bases separated the two germline ends. Germline V gene lookup returns CDR1 MNHEY and CDR2 SVGAGI. 13 Jbeta primers and 60 Vbeta primers were used for the PCR. Clones were sequenced by immunoSEQ multiplex PCR, and TCRdb holds only the in-frame ones, with some missing. The sample shows about 130,000 clones, around 83% of them seen only once. The TCR sequence derives from a woman in her forties or fifties in good health and CMV-seropositive. The chain recombines TRBV6-5 with TRBJ1-4; D gene ambiguous. Sequencing was done on a sample of PBMCs. The CDR3 DNA is TGTGCCAGCGGCCGAGACATGTACAATGAAAAACTGTTTTTT. Translated, it gives CASGRDMYNEKLFF.